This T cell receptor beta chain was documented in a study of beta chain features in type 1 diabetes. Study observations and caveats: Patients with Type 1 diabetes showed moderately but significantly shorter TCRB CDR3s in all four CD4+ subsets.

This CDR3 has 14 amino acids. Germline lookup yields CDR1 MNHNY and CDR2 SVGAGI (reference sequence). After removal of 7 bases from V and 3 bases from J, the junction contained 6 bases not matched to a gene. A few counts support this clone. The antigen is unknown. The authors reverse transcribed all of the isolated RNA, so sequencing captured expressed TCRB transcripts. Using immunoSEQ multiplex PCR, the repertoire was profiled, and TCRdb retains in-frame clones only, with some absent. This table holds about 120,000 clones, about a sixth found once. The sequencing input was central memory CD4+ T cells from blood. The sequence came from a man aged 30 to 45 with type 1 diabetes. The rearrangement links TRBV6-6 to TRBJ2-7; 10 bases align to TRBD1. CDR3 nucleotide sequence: TGTGCCAGCAATCGGGACAGGGGACGCTACGAGCAGTACTTC. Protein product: CASNRDRGRYEQYF.